The clone carrying this T cell receptor (beta chain) has at least ten counts. What it binds is unknown. J lost 5 bases, V lost 5 bases, and 10 bases had no gene match. CDR1 and CDR2 (germline): MNHEY, SMNVEV (reference sequence). This CDR3 is 15 amino acids long. The cDNA was synthesized by means of template-switch 5'RACE, which was carried out with 10-nucleotide random UMIs. The authors obtained over 160 million TCR-beta sequences from 15-18 subjects per sequencing run. One entry per CDR3 protein results from TCRdb running MiXCR on the 5' RACE reads. The sample has about 38,000 distinct CDR3 sequences, approximately 10% seen once. Time point of the sample: technical triplicate 1. The unsorted libraries were produced from 2 million PBMCs held at -80 C. This entry is derived from a study of neurological immune-mediated disorders. Overall study results and limits: In HTLV-1-associated myelopathy, TCR clonal expansion was greatest, and in multiple sclerosis it was least, below healthy controls.

The rearrangement links TRBV27 to TRBJ2-5, with TRBD1 matching 8 bases. Sequenced input: PBMCs. This receptor was taken from a man in his sixties with HTLV-1-associated myelopathy (HAM/TSP). The CDR3 region is CASSPRTGLRETQYF. The CDR3 bases are TGTGCCAGCAGTCCCCGGACAGGGCTTAGGGAGACCCAGTACTTC.